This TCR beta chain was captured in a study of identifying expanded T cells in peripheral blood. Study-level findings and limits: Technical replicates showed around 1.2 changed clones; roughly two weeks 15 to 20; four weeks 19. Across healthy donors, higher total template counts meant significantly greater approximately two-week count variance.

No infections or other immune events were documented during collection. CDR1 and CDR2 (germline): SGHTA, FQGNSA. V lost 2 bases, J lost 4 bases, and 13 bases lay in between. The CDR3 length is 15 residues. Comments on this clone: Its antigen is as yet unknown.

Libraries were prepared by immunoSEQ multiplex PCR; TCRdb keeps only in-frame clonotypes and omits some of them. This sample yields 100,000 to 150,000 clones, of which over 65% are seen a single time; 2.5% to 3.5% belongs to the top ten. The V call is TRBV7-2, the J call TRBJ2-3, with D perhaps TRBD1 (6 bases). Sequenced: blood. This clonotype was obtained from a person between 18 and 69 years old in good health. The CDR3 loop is CASSLTSGAADTQYF. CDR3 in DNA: TGTGCCAGCAGCTTAACGTCAGGGGCTGCAGATACGCAGTATTTT.